The rows below give T cell receptor beta chains drawn from one sample of a study of T cells in Graves' hyperthyroidism and ophthalmopathy. A single record per CDR3 protein comes from TCRdb applying MiXCR to the multiplex PCR reads. The top ten hold approximately 33% of the sample, which has approximately 320,000 distinct CDR3 sequences, 16% seen once. What was sequenced was blood. Every receptor here comes from a man aged 30-40 years with Graves' hyperthyroidism. CDR3s include the opening cysteine and the closing phenylalanine or tryptophan. D genes are given only for firm matches. Clone size is given for some rows only: seen once, a few or many times, or a class if the clone is expanded.

v_call,d_call,j_call,clone_size,cdr3_aa,cdr3_nt
TRBV7-2,TRBD2,TRBJ2-5,-,CASSTERLAEETQYF,TGTGCCAGCAGCACGGAGCGACTAGCGGAAGAGACCCAGTACTTC
TRBV29-1,TRBD2,TRBJ2-7,many,CSVGVVASGRYEQYF,TGCAGCGTTGGGGTCGTGGCTAGCGGGAGATACGAGCAGTACTTC
TRBV10-3,-,TRBJ1-3,-,CAISLDARSGNTIYF,TGTGCCATCAGCCTAGACGCCCGCTCTGGAAACACCATATATTTT
TRBV11-3,TRBD1,TRBJ2-7,many,CASSFDRGISYEQYF,TGTGCCAGCAGCTTTGACAGGGGGATCTCCTACGAGCAGTACTTC
TRBV7-2,-,TRBJ1-5,few,CASSPGQSYQPQHF,TGTGCCAGCAGCCCAGGACAGAGCTATCAGCCCCAGCATTTT
TRBV5-1,TRBD2,TRBJ2-7,many,CASRTSGSYEQYF,TGCGCCAGCAGGACTAGCGGTTCCTACGAGCAGTACTTC
TRBV6-1,-,TRBJ1-5,many,CASTPGPPGEGGNQPQHF,TGTGCCAGCACCCCAGGCCCACCGGGCGAGGGGGGCAATCAGCCCCAGCATTTT
TRBV6-2/TRBV6-3,-,TRBJ1-6,-,CASSYSGADSPLHF,TGTGCCAGCAGTTACTCGGGAGCCGATTCACCCCTCCACTTT
TRBV27,-,TRBJ2-7,many,CASSSTGSYEQYF,TGTGCCAGCAGTTCAACAGGCTCCTACGAGCAGTACTTC
TRBV7-3,-,TRBJ2-7,-,CASSQVGQTYEQYF,TGCGCCAGCAGCCAAGTAGGTCAGACCTACGAGCAGTACTTC
TRBV7-2,-,TRBJ1-1,many,CASSSWGEAFF,TGTGCCAGCAGCTCCTGGGGTGAAGCTTTCTTT
TRBV7-9,-,TRBJ1-4,-,CASSFEQTNEKLFF,TGTGCCAGCAGCTTTGAACAGACTAATGAAAAACTGTTTTTT
TRBV10-3,TRBD1,TRBJ2-7,many,CAIRGQTSYEQYF,TGTGCCATCAGGGGACAGACATCCTACGAGCAGTACTTC
TRBV5-1,-,TRBJ2-2,-,CASSASGTQNTGELFF,TGCGCCAGCAGCGCCTCCGGGACCCAAAACACCGGGGAGCTGTTTTTT
TRBV6-1,TRBD1,TRBJ2-7,many,CASSYSDRGYEQYF,TGTGCCAGCAGTTATTCCGACAGGGGCTACGAGCAGTACTTC
TRBV5-6,-,TRBJ2-7,few,CASHGDREQYF,TGTGCCAGCCACGGTGACCGGGAGCAGTACTTC
TRBV6-1,TRBD1,TRBJ2-5,many,CASSQQGPQETQYF,TGTGCCAGCAGTCAACAGGGGCCCCAGGAGACCCAGTACTTC
TRBV4-1,-,TRBJ2-3,few,CASSQEMASDTDTQYF,TGCGCCAGCAGCCAAGAGATGGCTAGCGACACAGATACGCAGTATTTT
TRBV10-3,TRBD1,TRBJ1-2,few,CAIQKVQGSYGYTF,TGTGCCATCCAGAAAGTACAGGGGAGCTATGGCTACACCTTC
TRBV7-9,-,TRBJ2-1,-,CASSLPGLDGNEQFF,TGTGCCAGCAGCTTACCGGGATTAGATGGCAATGAGCAGTTCTTC
TRBV7-2,-,TRBJ2-3,many,CASSLDSNTQYF,TGTGCCAGCAGCTTAGATAGCAATACGCAGTATTTT
TRBV5-1,-,TRBJ1-3,-,CASSSDSQGTGNTIYF,TGCGCCAGCAGCTCTGATTCACAGGGAACCGGAAACACCATATATTTT
TRBV3-1,-,TRBJ2-7,many,CAGGTLPYEQYF,TGTGCAGGTGGGACCCTACCCTACGAGCAGTACTTC
TRBV5-4,-,TRBJ2-7,few,CASSLMVAGEQYF,TGTGCCAGCAGCTTGATGGTAGCTGGCGAGCAGTACTTC
TRBV5-8,TRBD2,TRBJ2-1,many,CASSLGGLANEQFF,TGTGCCAGCAGCTTGGGCGGACTAGCGAATGAGCAGTTCTTC
TRBV14,-,TRBJ1-5,few,CASSPRQGPFGQNDQPQHF,TGTGCCAGCAGCCCACGCCAAGGACCCTTCGGACAGAACGATCAGCCCCAGCATTTT
TRBV12-3/TRBV12-4,-,TRBJ1-1,many,CASSWLQGTEAFF,TGTGCCAGCAGTTGGTTGCAGGGCACTGAAGCTTTCTTT
TRBV20-1,-,TRBJ1-1,-,CSARDRIYTEAFF,TGCAGTGCTAGAGATCGCATTTACACTGAAGCTTTCTTT
TRBV12-3/TRBV12-4,-,TRBJ1-2,many,CASSVEGKIYGYTF,TGTGCCAGCAGCGTGGAGGGGAAGATCTATGGCTACACCTTC
TRBV6-1,TRBD2,TRBJ2-2,few,CASSTSGNTGELFF,TGTGCCAGCAGTACTAGCGGGAACACCGGGGAGCTGTTTTTT
TRBV12-3/TRBV12-4,-,TRBJ1-5,few,CASTQGSNQPQHF,TGTGCCAGCACCCAGGGGAGCAATCAGCCCCAGCATTTT
TRBV11-2,TRBD2,TRBJ2-1,many,CASRLLGTSGSAYEQFF,TGTGCCAGCAGACTTCTTGGGACTAGCGGGAGCGCCTATGAGCAGTTCTTC
TRBV2,-,TRBJ2-4,-,CASSEAAGSENIQYF,TGTGCCAGCAGTGAAGCGGCAGGGAGCGAAAACATTCAGTACTTC
TRBV28,-,TRBJ1-5,few,CASKPWMNQPQHF,TGTGCCAGCAAGCCGTGGATGAATCAGCCCCAGCATTTT
TRBV11-3,-,TRBJ1-3,many,CASSVASGNTIYF,TGTGCCAGCAGCGTAGCCTCTGGAAACACCATATATTTT
TRBV20-1,-,TRBJ2-3,many,CSARWGISTDTQYF,TGCAGTGCGAGGTGGGGGATTAGCACAGATACGCAGTATTTT
TRBV29-1,-,TRBJ2-7,many,CSVAGPSYEQYF,TGCAGCGTTGCAGGTCCCTCCTACGAGCAGTACTTC
TRBV4-1,-,TRBJ1-3,few,CASSSGRQSGNTIYF,TGCGCCAGCAGCAGTGGACGTCAATCTGGAAACACCATATATTTT
TRBV27,-,TRBJ1-5,few,CASSLWPPRGNQPQHF,TGTGCCAGCAGTTTGTGGCCCCCGCGGGGCAATCAGCCCCAGCATTTT
TRBV29-1,-,TRBJ2-6,-,CSVLFISGANVLTF,TGCAGCGTCCTGTTTATCTCTGGGGCCAACGTCCTGACTTTC
TRBV2,-,TRBJ2-7,-,CASSVVKWGSGYEQYF,TGTGCCAGCAGTGTTGTCAAATGGGGTAGCGGCTACGAGCAGTACTTC
TRBV11-2,-,TRBJ1-1,many,CASSLDRVQAFF,TGTGCCAGCAGCTTAGACAGGGTCCAAGCTTTCTTT
TRBV12-3/TRBV12-4,-,TRBJ1-1,-,CASSSTQGTEAFF,TGTGCCAGCAGTTCTACACAGGGTACTGAAGCTTTCTTT